This T cell receptor (beta chain) came from a study of blood T cells in healthy people across ages. Study overall: About one barcoded beta molecule was captured per two T cells (by template switching).

There are 13 residues in the CDR3. The V and J ends lost 3 bases and 0 bases, in that order; junction bases with no gene match: 2. Germline CDR1 reads SQVTM; CDR2 reads ANQGSEA. Primed by a sample-barcoded 5' primer and a J-beta primer mix, a second PCR proceeded for roughly 6 to 12 cycles. A template-switch adaptor with 12 random nucleotides tagged each cDNA molecule. TCRdb re-analysed the 5' RACE reads in MiXCR, keeping a single row per CDR3 protein. The table includes 1.5 million to 2 million distinct CDR3 sequences, about 39% detected once. As regards this clonotype: No antigen is known for it.

Study results and caveats: Higher diversity, along with more naive CD4+ cells, distinguished long-lived donors from aged donors.

V gene TRBV29-1 combines with J gene TRBJ2-7; 7 bases agree with TRBD1. The origin of this receptor is a human donor in good health. Material: blood. The CDR3 loop reads CSVEGTASYEQYF. For the CDR3, the DNA is TGCAGCGTTGAGGGGACAGCCTCCTACGAGCAGTACTTC.